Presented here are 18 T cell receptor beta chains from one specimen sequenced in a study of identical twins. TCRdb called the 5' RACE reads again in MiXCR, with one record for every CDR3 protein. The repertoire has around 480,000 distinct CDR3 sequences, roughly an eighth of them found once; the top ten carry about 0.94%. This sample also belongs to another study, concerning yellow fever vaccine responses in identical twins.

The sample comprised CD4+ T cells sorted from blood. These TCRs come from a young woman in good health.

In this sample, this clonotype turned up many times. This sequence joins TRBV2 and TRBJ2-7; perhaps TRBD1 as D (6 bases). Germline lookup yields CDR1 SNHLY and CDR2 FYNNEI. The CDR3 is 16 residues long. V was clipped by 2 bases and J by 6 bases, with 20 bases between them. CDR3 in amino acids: CASSENSLGRGPEQYF. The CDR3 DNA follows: TGTGCCAGCAGTGAAAATTCCCTGGGCAGGGGACCCGAGCAGTACTTC.

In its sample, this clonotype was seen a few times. The CDR3: CASSQDETGRSEQFF. The DNA of the CDR3 is TGTGCCAGCAGCCAAGATGAAACAGGACGGAGTGAGCAGTTCTTC. The genes are TRBV4-2 and TRBJ2-1; a weak D match, TRBD1 (5 bases). The CDR3 sequence is 15 residues long. V was shortened by 0 bases and J by 9 bases, with 15 bases between the two germline ends. CDR1 and CDR2 from the germline V gene are LGHNA and YNFKEQ.

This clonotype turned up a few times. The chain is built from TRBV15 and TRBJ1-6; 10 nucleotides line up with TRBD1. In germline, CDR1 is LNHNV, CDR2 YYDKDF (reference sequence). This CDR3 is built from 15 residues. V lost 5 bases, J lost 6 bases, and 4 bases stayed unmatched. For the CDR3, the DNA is TGTGCCACCAGCGGGGACAGGGGAATTAATTCACCCCTCCACTTT. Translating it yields CATSGDRGINSPLHF.

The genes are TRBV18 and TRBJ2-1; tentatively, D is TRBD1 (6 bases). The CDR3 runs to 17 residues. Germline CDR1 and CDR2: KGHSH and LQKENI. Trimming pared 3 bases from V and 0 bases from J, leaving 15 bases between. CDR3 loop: CASSPLGQFSSYNEQFF. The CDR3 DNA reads TGTGCCAGCTCACCCCTAGGACAGTTTAGCTCCTACAATGAGCAGTTCTTC.

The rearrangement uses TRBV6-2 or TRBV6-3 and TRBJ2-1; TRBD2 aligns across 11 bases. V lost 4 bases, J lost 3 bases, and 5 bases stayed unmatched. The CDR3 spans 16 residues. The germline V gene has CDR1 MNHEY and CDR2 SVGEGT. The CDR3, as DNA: TGTGCCAGCAGTTTTCTCACTAGCGGGAGCTACAATGAGCAGTTCTTC. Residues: CASSFLTSGSYNEQFF.

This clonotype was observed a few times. The CDR3 sequence is CASNTGTSGIEQFF. The CDR3 DNA reads TGCGCCAGCAACACCGGGACTAGCGGGATTGAGCAGTTCTTC. This chain joins TRBV5-1 and TRBJ2-1, with 13 bases that match TRBD2. Germline CDR1 and CDR2: SGHRS and YFSETQ. The V segment lost 6 bases and the J segment 9 bases; nucleotides outside the gene matches: 6. There are 14 residues in the CDR3. Supplemented by reference TRBV5-1 and TRBJ2-1, the full variable domain reads KAGVTQTPRYLIKTRGQQVTLSCSPISGHRSVSWYQQTPGQGLQFLFEYFSETQRNKGNFPGRFSGRQFSNSRSEMNVSTLELGDSALYLCASNTGTSGIEQFFGPGTRLTVL.

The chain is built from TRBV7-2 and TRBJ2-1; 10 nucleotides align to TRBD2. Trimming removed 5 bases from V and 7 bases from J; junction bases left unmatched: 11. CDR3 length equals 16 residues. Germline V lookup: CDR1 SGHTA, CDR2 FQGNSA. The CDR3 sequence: CASSPRLAGVGNEQFF. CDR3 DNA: TGTGCCAGCAGCCCTAGGCTAGCGGGGGTTGGAAATGAGCAGTTCTTC. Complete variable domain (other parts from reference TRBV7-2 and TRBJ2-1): GAGVSQSPSNKVTEKGKDVELRCDPISGHTALYWYRQSLGQGLEFLIYFQGNSAPDKSGLPSDRFSAERTGGSVSTLTIQRTQQEDSAVYLCASSPRLAGVGNEQFFGPGTRLTVL.

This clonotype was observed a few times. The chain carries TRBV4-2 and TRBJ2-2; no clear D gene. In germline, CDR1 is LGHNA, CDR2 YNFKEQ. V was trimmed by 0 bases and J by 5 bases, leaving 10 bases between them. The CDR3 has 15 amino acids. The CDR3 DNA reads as TGTGCCAGCAGCCAAGAGGGTGGGAAAACCGGGGAGCTGTTTTTT. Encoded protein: CASSQEGGKTGELFF.

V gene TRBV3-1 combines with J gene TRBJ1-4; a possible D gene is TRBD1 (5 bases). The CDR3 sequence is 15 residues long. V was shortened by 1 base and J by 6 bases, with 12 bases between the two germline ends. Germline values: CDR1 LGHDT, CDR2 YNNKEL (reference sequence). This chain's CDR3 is CASSQAGTRDEKLFF. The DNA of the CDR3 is TGTGCCAGCAGCCAAGCCGGGACCCGGGATGAAAAACTGTTTTTT.

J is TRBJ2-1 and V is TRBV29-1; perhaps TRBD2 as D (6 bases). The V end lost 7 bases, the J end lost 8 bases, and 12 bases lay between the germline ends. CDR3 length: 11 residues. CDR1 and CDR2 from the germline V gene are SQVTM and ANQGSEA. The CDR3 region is CSGGWGDEQFF. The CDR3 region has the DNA TGCAGCGGCGGATGGGGGGATGAGCAGTTCTTC.

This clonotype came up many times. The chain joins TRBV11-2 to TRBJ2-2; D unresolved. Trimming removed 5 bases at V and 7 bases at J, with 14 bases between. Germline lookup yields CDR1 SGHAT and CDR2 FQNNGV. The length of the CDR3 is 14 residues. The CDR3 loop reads CASSVIEWSGELFF. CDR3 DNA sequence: TGTGCCAGCAGCGTAATAGAATGGAGCGGGGAGCTGTTTTTT.

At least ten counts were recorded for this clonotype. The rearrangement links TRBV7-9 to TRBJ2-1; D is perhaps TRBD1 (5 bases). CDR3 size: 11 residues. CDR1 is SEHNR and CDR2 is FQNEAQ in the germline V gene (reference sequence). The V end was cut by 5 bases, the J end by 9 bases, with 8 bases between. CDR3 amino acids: CASSAQGEQFF. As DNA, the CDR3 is TGTGCCAGCAGCGCCCAGGGTGAGCAGTTCTTC.

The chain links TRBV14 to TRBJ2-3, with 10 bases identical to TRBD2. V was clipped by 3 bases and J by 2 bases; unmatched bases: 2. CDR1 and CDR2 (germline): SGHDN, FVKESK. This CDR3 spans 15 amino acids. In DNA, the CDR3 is TGTGCCAGCAGCCATGGACTAGCGGACACAGATACGCAGTATTTT. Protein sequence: CASSHGLADTDTQYF.

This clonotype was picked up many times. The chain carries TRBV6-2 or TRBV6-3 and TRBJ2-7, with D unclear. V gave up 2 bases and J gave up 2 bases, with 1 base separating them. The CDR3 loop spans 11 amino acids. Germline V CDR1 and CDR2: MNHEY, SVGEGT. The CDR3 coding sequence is TGTGCCAGCAGTTACACCTACGAGCAGTACTTC. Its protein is CASSYTYEQYF.

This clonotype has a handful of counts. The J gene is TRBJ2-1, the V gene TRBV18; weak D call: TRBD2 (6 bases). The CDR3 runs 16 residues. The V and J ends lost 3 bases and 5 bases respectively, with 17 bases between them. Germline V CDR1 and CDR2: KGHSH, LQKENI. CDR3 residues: CASSPLLAGGDNEQFF. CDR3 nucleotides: TGTGCCAGCTCACCCCTACTTGCCGGGGGTGACAATGAGCAGTTCTTC.

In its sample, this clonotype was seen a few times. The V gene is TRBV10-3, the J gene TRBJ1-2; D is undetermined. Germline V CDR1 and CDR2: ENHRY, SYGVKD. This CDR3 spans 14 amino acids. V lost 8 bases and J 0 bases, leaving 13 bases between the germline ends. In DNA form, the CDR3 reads TGTGCCATCCAGGAGGGTTCCACTAACTATGGCTACACCTTC. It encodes CAIQEGSTNYGYTF.

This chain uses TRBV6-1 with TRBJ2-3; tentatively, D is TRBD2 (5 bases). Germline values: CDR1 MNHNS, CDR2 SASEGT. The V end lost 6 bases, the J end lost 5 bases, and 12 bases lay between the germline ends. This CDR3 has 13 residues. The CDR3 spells CASSTGRGDTQYF. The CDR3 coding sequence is TGTGCCAGCAGCACCGGACGGGGAGATACGCAGTATTTT.

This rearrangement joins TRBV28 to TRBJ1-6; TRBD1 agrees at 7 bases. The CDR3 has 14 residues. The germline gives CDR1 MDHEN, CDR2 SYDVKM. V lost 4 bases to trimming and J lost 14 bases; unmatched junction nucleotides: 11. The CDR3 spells CASSSTGLAKALHF. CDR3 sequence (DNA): TGTGCCAGCAGTTCGACAGGGCTAGCCAAGGCCCTCCACTTT.